This is a list of T cell receptor beta chains from one sample in a study of Graves' ophthalmopathy and Graves' hyperthyroidism. MiXCR was run by TCRdb on the multiplex PCR reads, yielding one entry per CDR3 protein. Of about 380,000 distinct CDR3 sequences listed, 15% to 19% are singletons. Sequenced material: peripheral blood. The receptors shown here come from a woman younger than 35 with stable Graves' hyperthyroidism. CDR3s include the opening cysteine and the closing phenylalanine or tryptophan.

J	V	CDR3
TRBJ2-7	TRBV12-3/TRBV12-4	CASSRGGASYEQYF
TRBJ1-2	TRBV4-1	CASSFPTRGGYTF
TRBJ2-7	TRBV7-9	CASSLIPGQGEQYF
TRBJ1-2	TRBV9	CASSLDRGNYGYTF
TRBJ1-5	TRBV5-1	CASSWEGDQPQHF
TRBJ2-2	TRBV9	CASSGPINRGRRNTGELFF
TRBJ1-5	TRBV7-2	CASSPTEGHNQPQHF
TRBJ1-1	TRBV19	CASSPDRGRPEAFF
TRBJ2-7	TRBV13	CASSQQVARSVEQYF
TRBJ1-2	TRBV6-5	CASSYLGGAFGYTF
TRBJ2-6	TRBV11-2	CASSSHPGGGSGANVLTF
TRBJ2-6	TRBV12-3/TRBV12-4	CASSTPWAVGANVLTF
TRBJ2-7	TRBV12-3/TRBV12-4	CASSMTATYEQYF
TRBJ2-7	TRBV12-3/TRBV12-4	CASTLTILGEQYF
TRBJ1-1	TRBV12-3/TRBV12-4	CASSLRVSENTEAFF
TRBJ2-7	TRBV11-2	CASSSLGYEQYF
TRBJ2-7	TRBV2	CASRGSGGNYEQYF
TRBJ2-5	TRBV12-3/TRBV12-4	CASSLVAGGPTYQETQYF
TRBJ1-3	TRBV27	CASSLSPGSGNTIYF
TRBJ2-7	TRBV6-1	CASSEVTGVDYEQYF
TRBJ2-2	TRBV10-3	CAIRATGTNTGELFF
TRBJ1-1	TRBV3-1	CASSGGFGLNTEAFF
TRBJ1-1	TRBV5-1	CASSLWQGGPTTEAFF
TRBJ1-1	TRBV19	CASSIDGVRVNTEAFF
TRBJ2-7	TRBV15	CATSNRQGGYEQYF
TRBJ2-5	TRBV7-8	CASSPLRGLQETQYF
TRBJ2-2	TRBV27	CASSHSRGDTGELFF
TRBJ1-1	TRBV7-2	CASSLGQAVTEAFF
TRBJ1-1	TRBV24-1	CATSWGQGRNTEAFF
TRBJ2-7	TRBV12-3/TRBV12-4	CASRAGHSSYEQYF
TRBJ2-5	TRBV20-1	CSARPGGGAETQYF
TRBJ1-6	TRBV12-3/TRBV12-4	CASSRAAEGSPLHF
TRBJ1-6	TRBV10-3	CATVDGTGSYNSPLHF
TRBJ1-3	TRBV11-1	CASSPDSRGRPRSGNTIYF
TRBJ2-5	TRBV6-1	CASSLDSTQYF
TRBJ2-5	TRBV18	CASSYTSGGFETQYF
TRBJ2-2	TRBV11-2	CASSLVTGSNTGELFF
TRBJ1-1	TRBV5-1	CASSSPGPTGQGFSVNTEAFF
TRBJ2-3	TRBV6-1	CASSPGQGIYTQYF
TRBJ1-3	TRBV7-6	CASSLDDGNTIYF
TRBJ1-1	TRBV6-5	CASSYVGQGQGEAFF
TRBJ2-7	TRBV4-1	CASSQDSDYYEQYF
TRBJ1-1	TRBV20-1	CSGQGWMNTEAFF
TRBJ1-5	TRBV28	CASSLRELQGTLYSNQPQHF
TRBJ2-4	TRBV20-1	CSARAGWEAKNIQYF